This entry features one T cell receptor (beta chain) sequence. The entry originates in a study of blood T cell repertoires in COVID-19. The germline CDR1 and CDR2 sequences are SGHRS and YFSETQ. The CDR3 sequence is 15 residues long. Trimming removed 0 bases at V and 6 bases at J, with 12 bases between. Assay used: immunoSEQ multiplex PCR; TCRdb lists only in-frame clones, some missing. The sample lists fewer than 700,000 clones, around 90% seen once, with about 8% in the top ten. Sequences were obtained from peripheral blood. This clonotype was sampled from a woman in her forties or fifties with COVID-19, enrolled during active disease. The chain combines TRBV5-1 with TRBJ1-4, with D possibly matching TRBD1 (5 bases). CDR3 sequence: CASSLGGGGDEKLFF. The CDR3 DNA is TGCGCCAGCAGCTTGGGCGGGGGGGGAGATGAAAAACTGTTTTTT.